Below, one T cell receptor (beta chain) is given with its context. Antigen unknown. Every sequencing run drew on 15-18 subjects and yielded over 200 million TCR-beta sequences. TCRdb reanalysed the 5' RACE reads using MiXCR and keeps one entry per CDR3 protein. The sample has 120,000 or so distinct CDR3 sequences, 3.2% seen once; the top ten hold over 1%. The germline V and J ends were trimmed by 3 bases and 5 bases, with 14 bases remaining between them. From germline, CDR1 is LNHDA and CDR2 SQIVND (reference sequence). The CDR3 is 14 residues long. This sample is part of a study of neurological immune-mediated disorders. Whole-study findings and limits: Expanded clones shared no CDR3 amino acid sequences across subjects, suggesting private repertoires in all groups.

The TCR was taken from a woman aged 25-40 years with multiple sclerosis. The rearrangement uses TRBV19 and TRBJ2-7, with D perhaps TRBD2 (6 bases). The sample comprised PBMCs. The chain's CDR3 is CASSISGRNDEQYF. In nucleotides, the CDR3 is TGTGCCAGTAGTATCTCCGGGAGAAATGACGAGCAGTACTTC.